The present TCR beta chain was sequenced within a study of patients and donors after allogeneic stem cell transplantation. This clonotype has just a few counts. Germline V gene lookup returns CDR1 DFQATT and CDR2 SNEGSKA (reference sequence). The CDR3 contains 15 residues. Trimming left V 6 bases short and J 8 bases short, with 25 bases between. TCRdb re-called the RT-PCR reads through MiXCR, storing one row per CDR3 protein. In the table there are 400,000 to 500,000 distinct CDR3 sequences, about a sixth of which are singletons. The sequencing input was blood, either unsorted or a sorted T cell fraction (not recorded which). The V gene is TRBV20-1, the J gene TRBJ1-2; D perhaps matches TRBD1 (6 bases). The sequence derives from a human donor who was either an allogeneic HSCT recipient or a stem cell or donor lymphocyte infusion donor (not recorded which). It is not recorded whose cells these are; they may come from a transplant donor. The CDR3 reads CSALERAAGAKGYTF. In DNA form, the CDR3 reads TGCAGTGCCCTAGAGAGGGCGGCAGGGGCTAAAGGCTACACCTTC.